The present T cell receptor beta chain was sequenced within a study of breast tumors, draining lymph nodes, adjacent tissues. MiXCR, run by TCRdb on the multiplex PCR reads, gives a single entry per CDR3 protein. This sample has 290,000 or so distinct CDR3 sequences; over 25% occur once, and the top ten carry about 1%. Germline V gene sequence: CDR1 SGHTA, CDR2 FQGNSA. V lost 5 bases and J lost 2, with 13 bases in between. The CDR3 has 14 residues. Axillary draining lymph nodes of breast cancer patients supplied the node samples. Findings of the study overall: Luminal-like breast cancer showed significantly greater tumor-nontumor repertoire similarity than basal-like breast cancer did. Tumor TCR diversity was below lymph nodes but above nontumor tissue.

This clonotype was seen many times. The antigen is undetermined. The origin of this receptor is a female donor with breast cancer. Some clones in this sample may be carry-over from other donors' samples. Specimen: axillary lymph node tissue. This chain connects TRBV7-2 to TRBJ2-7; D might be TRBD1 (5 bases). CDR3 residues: CASSSKAGPYEQYF. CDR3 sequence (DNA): TGTGCCAGCAGCAGTAAGGCAGGGCCCTACGAGCAGTACTTC.